This record concerns one TCR beta chain sequence. Its antigen has not been determined. No qualities accompany the bases; no much larger clone lies one base away. The data belong to a study of human T cells and chemical hapten exposure (dated by TCRdb to about 2021). Regarding the complete study: For sensitization, 2% DPC in acetone was applied to an approximately 2 cm by approximately 2 cm area of upper inner arm skin. Throughout the study period of approximately 23 weeks, patients also received therapeutic DPC doses to the scalp every week. Patch testing was performed on the upper back with Finn chambers containing 0.01% DPC, and the patch tests were scored after 6 days according to International Contact Dermatitis Research Group standards. Most of the patients in the cohort were female, and the cohort covered alopecia areata with under or over 50% scalp involvement, alopecia totalis and alopecia universalis. Libraries were combined into a pool for sequencing, and differences in TCR yield between samples came mainly from small differences in library volumes within the pool. Peripheral blood TCR repertoire changes were tracked in vivo in alopecia patients during primary and secondary sensitization to the hapten diphenylcyclopropenone (DPC). Blood samples were taken from patients before sensitization (week 0) and at 2, 6 and about 24 weeks after DPC sensitization. Blood for TCR sequencing was provided by twenty-nine alopecia patients at one to four time points (pre-sensitization, 2, 6 and 24 weeks). The study at large found these results: Patch test score was positively correlated with the number of PT1 expanded TCRs, with significance at thresholds 8, 16 and 32 but not at 4. Repeated subsampling changed both the strength of the expansion versus patch-test correlation and the threshold at which the correlation became significant. Because all patients had alopecia, a presumed autoimmune disease, the immune response of the patients might differ from that of healthy individuals. The number of TCRs above 1 in 1000 frequency did not change with DPC sensitization; there was no evidence of global repertoire structure alterations. Expanded TCRs formed significantly more large CDR3 similarity clusters than pre-sensitization or healthy control sets, consistent with antigen-driven responses.

Library construction relied on RACE. TCRdb shows the sequencer as NextSeq 500. During library preparation, unique molecular identifiers were attached to individual cDNA molecules so that TCRs could be counted in a quantitative, reproducible way. For every blood RNA sample, sequencing covered both the TCR alpha and TCR beta chains. Per the original workflow: Samples had a median of about 96,000 TCRs, with a range from about 20,000 to 690,600. V, J and CDR3 annotation of the TCR reads was performed with the Decombinator software suite. For PS versus PT1 abundance plots, all samples were subsampled to the same number of TCRs (28,000). TCRs were defined as expanded if absent before sensitization and observed at least eight times at the 2-week time point. The public reads were reanalyzed by TCRdb: fastp trimming at Q25, MiXCR alignment, in-frame beta chains only. A single entry per CDR3 protein holds the most common genes and DNA from its merged rows. For this entry, the V and J calls and clone size follow TCRdb and not the study's own pipeline. The sample table lists more than 100,000 distinct CDR3 sequences, roughly 13% of them with a count of one. The top ten clones comprise roughly 3.1% of the sample.

The CDR1 and CDR2 encoded by the germline V gene are SQVTM and ANQGSEA. The germline ends are 8 bases apart after V is trimmed by 3 bases and J by 4 bases. Taken from cysteine to phenylalanine, the CDR3 has 12 residues. Only the CDR3 DNA is retained, 36 bases long and in frame from the first base. The time point label, read with the paper, signifies: pre-sensitization, week 0. Read against the paper, the sample's treatment or condition label means: therapeutic diphenylcyclopropenone sensitization with weekly scalp DPC. At every patch-test visit, the blood draw took place before the patch test was put on. To be eligible, patients had to be aged 18 to 70, diagnosed with alopecia and judged suitable for DPC therapy, while pregnant patients were excluded. Total RNA was extracted from unfractionated whole blood collected in Tempus Blood RNA tubes.

Source: whole blood, taken in connection with sensitization to the hapten diphenylcyclopropenone (DPC). The receptor was derived from a woman aged 18-29 years with alopecia areata. Some clones in this sample may be carry-over from other donors' samples. The chain is made from TRBV29-1 and TRBJ2-3; no confident D gene assignment can be made. In nucleotide form, the sequence is TGCAGCGTTGAGGTGGGCCCAGATACGCAGTATTTT. Translation gives CSVEVGPDTQYF.